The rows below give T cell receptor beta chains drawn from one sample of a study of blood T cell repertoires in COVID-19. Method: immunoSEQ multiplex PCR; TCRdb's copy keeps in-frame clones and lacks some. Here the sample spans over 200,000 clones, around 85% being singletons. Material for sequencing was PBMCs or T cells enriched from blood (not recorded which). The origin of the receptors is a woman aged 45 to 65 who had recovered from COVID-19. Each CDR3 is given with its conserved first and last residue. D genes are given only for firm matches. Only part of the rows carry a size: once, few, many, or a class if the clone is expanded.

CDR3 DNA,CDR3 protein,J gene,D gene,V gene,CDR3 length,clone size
TGTGCCAGTAGCTCCAGGTTCCCGAACACTGAAGCTTTCTTT,CASSSRFPNTEAFF,TRBJ1-1,NA,TRBV19,14,once
TGTGCCAGCCGAGTCACGGTCGGACAGTCGGGCGAGCAGTACTTC,CASRVTVGQSGEQYF,TRBJ2-7,NA,TRBV6-6,15,NA
TGTGCCAGCAGCCAAGACCTCTACGAGCAGTACTTC,CASSQDLYEQYF,TRBJ2-7,NA,TRBV14,12,NA
TGTGCCAGCAGCTTAGAGGGGGGGTACTCACCCCTCCACTTT,CASSLEGGYSPLHF,TRBJ1-6,NA,TRBV7-9,14,NA
TGTGCCAGCAGCTTAGAAGGGGGACGGGAGCTGTTTTTT,CASSLEGGRELFF,TRBJ2-2,NA,TRBV7-9,13,NA
TGTGCCAGTAGCCTCCGCGGCGGGACAGGGACCTACGAGCAGTACTTC,CASSLRGGTGTYEQYF,TRBJ2-7,TRBD1,TRBV19,16,NA
TGTGCCAGCAGTGTATCGGGGATGGGCTACGAGCAGTACTTC,CASSVSGMGYEQYF,TRBJ2-7,NA,TRBV2,14,NA
TGTGCCAGCTCGCCCGTCGGGGGGGATAATGAAAAACTGTTTTTT,CASSPVGGDNEKLFF,TRBJ1-4,NA,TRBV18,15,NA
TGTGCCAGCAACTACCAAACCGGGGGTGAGCAGTTCTTC,CASNYQTGGEQFF,TRBJ2-1,NA,TRBV2,13,NA
TGTGCCAGCAGCCCCCGACGGGGTAGCGGGAGAAACATTCAGTACTTC,CASSPRRGSGRNIQYF,TRBJ2-4,TRBD2,TRBV11-2,16,NA
TGCGCCAGCAGTCCAGGGGTCTTCTACGAGCAGTACTTC,CASSPGVFYEQYF,TRBJ2-7,NA,TRBV10-2,13,few
TGTGCCAGCAGCTCCGGGGGAACTGAAGCTTTCTTT,CASSSGGTEAFF,TRBJ1-1,NA,TRBV11-3,12,NA
TGTGCCAGCACCCTGACAGGTCTGAATTCACCCCTCCACTTT,CASTLTGLNSPLHF,TRBJ1-6,NA,TRBV28,14,NA
TGTGCCAGCAGCTGGACCAGGGTCCGGAACACTGAAGCTTTCTTT,CASSWTRVRNTEAFF,TRBJ1-1,NA,TRBV5-5,15,NA
TGTGCCACCAGCAGCTCAACAGGGGAAGGCTACACCTTC,CATSSSTGEGYTF,TRBJ1-2,TRBD1,TRBV15,13,NA
TGTGCCAGCTACACCATCGGGAGGCCCCTCGATGAGCAGTTCTTC,CASYTIGRPLDEQFF,TRBJ2-1,TRBD2,TRBV6-6,15,NA
TGTGCCAGCAGTTGGGATAGCGGCAATCAGCCCCAGCATTTT,CASSWDSGNQPQHF,TRBJ1-5,NA,TRBV27,14,few
TGCGCCAGCAGCCAAGAGCCCCCCCAGGGGGCAAGCAATCAGCCCCAGCATTTT,CASSQEPPQGASNQPQHF,TRBJ1-5,TRBD1,TRBV4-1,18,NA
TGTGCCAGCAGCTTGGTGGCGAACACTGAAGCTTTCTTT,CASSLVANTEAFF,TRBJ1-1,NA,TRBV7-9,13,NA
TGTGCCAGCAGTTACTCGCAGGGGGCCTTGACCTACGAGCAGTACTTC,CASSYSQGALTYEQYF,TRBJ2-7,TRBD1,TRBV6-5,16,NA
TGTGCCAGCAGTGGAGGTAGCGGTGATCAAGAGACCCAGTACTTC,CASSGGSGDQETQYF,TRBJ2-5,NA,TRBV2,15,NA
TGTGCCACCTGCTCCGGGACTAGCGGGATTAGGACCCCCCTCGAGCAGTACTTC,CATCSGTSGIRTPLEQYF,TRBJ2-7,TRBD2,TRBV2,18,NA
TGTGCCAGCAGCCAATGGCGGGGAGGGGACACTGAAGCTTTCTTT,CASSQWRGGDTEAFF,TRBJ1-1,NA,TRBV16,15,NA
TGTGCCAGCGGTTTGAGGGGGTACACCGGGGAGCTGTTTTTT,CASGLRGYTGELFF,TRBJ2-2,NA,TRBV5-6,14,NA
TGTGCCAGTAGTAGTAGACAGGGGGCCTTCCGATACGAGCAGTACTTC,CASSSRQGAFRYEQYF,TRBJ2-7,TRBD1,TRBV19,16,NA
TGTGCCAGCAGCTTGGGCCGGGACAGGGCCCAGTATTTT,CASSLGRDRAQYF,TRBJ2-3,TRBD1,TRBV7-2,13,NA
TGCGCCAGCAGCTTGGCCGGGGATCAGCCCCAGCATTTT,CASSLAGDQPQHF,TRBJ1-5,NA,TRBV5-1,13,NA
TGTGCCAGCACCCCGGACTGGTCCACCGGGGAGCTGTTTTTT,CASTPDWSTGELFF,TRBJ2-2,NA,TRBV7-6,14,NA
TGTGCCAGCAGAAATTACCCGGGTCAGCCCCAGCATTTT,CASRNYPGQPQHF,TRBJ1-5,NA,TRBV7-2,13,NA
TGTGCCAGCAGCTCGTGGAGGGTTGAAGCTTTCTTT,CASSSWRVEAFF,TRBJ1-1,NA,TRBV5-5,12,few
TGTGCCAGCAGCCGAGGAGAGGGCGGCTTCTACGAGCAGTACTTC,CASSRGEGGFYEQYF,TRBJ2-7,NA,TRBV7-9,15,once
TGTGCCAGCAGCCAAAGGCTAGCGGGGACTGAGCAGTTCTTC,CASSQRLAGTEQFF,TRBJ2-1,TRBD2,TRBV3-1/TRBV3-2,14,NA
TGCAGTGGAACGGACAACTATGGCTACGCCTTC,CSGTDNYGYAF,TRBJ1-2,NA,TRBV20-1,11,NA
TGTGCCAGCAGCCCCCGGCCCGGGACTAGCGTACAAGAGACCCAGTACTTC,CASSPRPGTSVQETQYF,TRBJ2-5,TRBD2,TRBV7-2,17,NA
TGTGCCAGCAGTGAAGGGGGGGTAACTAACTATGGCTACACCTTC,CASSEGGVTNYGYTF,TRBJ1-2,NA,TRBV2,15,few
TGTGCCAGCAGTCTCCGGAGAACCGGGGAGCTGTTTTTT,CASSLRRTGELFF,TRBJ2-2,NA,TRBV25-1,13,NA
TGTGCCAGCAGTTGGACAGGGATGATTGACGAGCAGTACTTC,CASSWTGMIDEQYF,TRBJ2-7,TRBD1,TRBV27,14,NA
TGCGCCAGCTTAAGAGGAGCTTTCAGGGGGGAGACCCAGTACTTC,CASLRGAFRGETQYF,TRBJ2-5,TRBD1,TRBV10-2,15,NA
TGCAGCGTTCTAACCGGGACAGCCTCGCCCACTGAAGCTTTCTTT,CSVLTGTASPTEAFF,TRBJ1-1,TRBD1,TRBV29-1,15,NA
TGTGCCAGCAGCCCTCGAGGTGTCTCCTACAATGAGCAGTTCTTC,CASSPRGVSYNEQFF,TRBJ2-1,NA,TRBV7-2,15,NA
TGCACCAGCAGCCAAGAGGACAAGGGAGAAAAACTGTTTTTT,CTSSQEDKGEKLFF,TRBJ1-4,NA,TRBV1,14,NA
TGTGCCAGCAGCTCGGACAGGCCCTCCTACGAGCAGTACTTC,CASSSDRPSYEQYF,TRBJ2-7,TRBD1,TRBV7-8,14,NA
TGTGCCAGCAGTTTCCGGGACAGAATGTTGGAGTATGGCTACACCTTC,CASSFRDRMLEYGYTF,TRBJ1-2,TRBD1,TRBV28,16,NA
TGTGCCAGCAGCTTATATCCGGGACTCAACACAGATACGCAGTATTTT,CASSLYPGLNTDTQYF,TRBJ2-3,NA,TRBV7-8,16,NA
TGTGCCTGGAGTGTGTACAGTAAGCCCAATCAGCCCCAGCATTTT,CAWSVYSKPNQPQHF,TRBJ1-5,NA,TRBV30,15,NA
TGTGCCAGTAGTATAGGATTAGCGGGAGGTTCTGAGCAGTTCTTC,CASSIGLAGGSEQFF,TRBJ2-1,TRBD2,TRBV19,15,few
TGTGCCAGCAGTTTCCTTGGCGGGAGTTTGGCGGAGACCCAGTACTTC,CASSFLGGSLAETQYF,TRBJ2-5,TRBD2,TRBV27,16,NA
TGTGCCACCAGCCAGGGTGTTCAGGGAAACACTGAAGCTTTCTTT,CATSQGVQGNTEAFF,TRBJ1-1,NA,TRBV15,15,NA
TGTGCCAGCAGCCGCGATAGCGGCTACGAGCAGTACTTC,CASSRDSGYEQYF,TRBJ2-7,NA,TRBV5-4,13,NA
TGTGCCAGCAGCTTAAGCCTTAAGAACACCGGGGAGCTGTTTTTT,CASSLSLKNTGELFF,TRBJ2-2,NA,TRBV7-9,15,NA